Only a few counts were recorded for the clone carrying this TCR beta chain. As yet, its antigen is unknown. This sample was taken from a study of cytomegalovirus exposure and HLA in healthy donors. Overall study: Most genotyped donors, about four fifths of about 400, had Caucasian-associated genetic ancestry.

Study-level findings and limits: It was about 150 TCR beta chains that were listed as cytomegalovirus-associated.

60 Vbeta and 13 Jbeta primers were used in PCR. Libraries were prepared by immunoSEQ multiplex PCR; TCRdb keeps only in-frame clonotypes and omits some of them. The repertoire holds roughly 100,000 clones, with 65% to 90% as singletons. The germline V gene has CDR1 LNHDA and CDR2 SQIVND (reference sequence). Trimming at V came to 5 bases and at J to 1 base, leaving 5 bases not matched to a gene. The CDR3 runs to 15 residues. Sequencing was performed on PBMCs. The rearrangement uses TRBV19 and TRBJ1-1; 9 bases are shared with TRBD1. This TCR came from a man between 25 and 39 years old in good health and CMV-seropositive. The CDR3 DNA is TGTGCCAGTAGTCCATGGGACAGGGAGAACACTGAAGCTTTCTTT. Encoded protein: CASSPWDRENTEAFF.